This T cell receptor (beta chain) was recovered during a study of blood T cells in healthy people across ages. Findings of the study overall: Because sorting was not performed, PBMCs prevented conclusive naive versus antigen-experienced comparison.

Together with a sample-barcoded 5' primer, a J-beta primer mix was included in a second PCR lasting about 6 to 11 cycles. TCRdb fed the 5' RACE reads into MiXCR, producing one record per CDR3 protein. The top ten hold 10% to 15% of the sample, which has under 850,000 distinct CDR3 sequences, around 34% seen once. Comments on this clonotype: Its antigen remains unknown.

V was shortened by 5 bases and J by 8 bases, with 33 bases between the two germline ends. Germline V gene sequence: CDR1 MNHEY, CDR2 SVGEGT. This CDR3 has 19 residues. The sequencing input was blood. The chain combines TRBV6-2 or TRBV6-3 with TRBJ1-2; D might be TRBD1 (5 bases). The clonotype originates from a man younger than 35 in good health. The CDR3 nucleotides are TGTGCCAGCAGTCCACACGGGCGGGGGACCGGGGATCTTTCGTCCGGCTACACCTTC. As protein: CASSPHGRGTGDLSSGYTF.